This TCR beta chain came from a study of cytomegalovirus exposure and HLA in healthy donors. Study results and caveats: Presence/absence analyses rested on an assumption that sequencing depth was roughly uniform across donors.

Comment on this clone: Its antigen is undetermined.

In the PCR, 60 Vbeta and 13 Jbeta primers were used. The method was immunoSEQ multiplex PCR; TCRdb's version includes in-frame clones alone and lacks a portion of them. The data hold about 190,000 clones, with more than 75% observed a single time. CDR3 length: 14 residues. CDR1 is SGHVS and CDR2 is FQNEAQ in the germline V gene. V lost 5 bases, J lost 1 base, and 11 bases lay in between. The sequence was obtained from a man under 40 in good health and CMV-seronegative. This rearrangement joins TRBV7-8 to TRBJ2-5; no clear D. The sequencing sample was made of PBMCs. The CDR3 region has the DNA TGTGCCAGCAGCCACGACGAGGTCCAAGAGACCCAGTACTTC. Amino acids: CASSHDEVQETQYF.